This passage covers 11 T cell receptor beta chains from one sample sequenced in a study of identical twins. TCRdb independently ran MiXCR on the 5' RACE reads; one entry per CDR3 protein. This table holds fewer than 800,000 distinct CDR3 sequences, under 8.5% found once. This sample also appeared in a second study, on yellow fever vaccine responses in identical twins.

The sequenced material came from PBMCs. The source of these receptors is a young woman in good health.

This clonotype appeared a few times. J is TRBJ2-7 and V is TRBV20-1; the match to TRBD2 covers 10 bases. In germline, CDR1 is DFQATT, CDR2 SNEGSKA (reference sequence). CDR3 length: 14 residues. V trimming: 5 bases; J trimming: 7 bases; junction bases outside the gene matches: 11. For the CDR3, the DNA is TGCAGTGCTGAACTAGCGGGACCCCCCCGAGAGCAGTACGTC. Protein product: CSAELAGPPREQYV.

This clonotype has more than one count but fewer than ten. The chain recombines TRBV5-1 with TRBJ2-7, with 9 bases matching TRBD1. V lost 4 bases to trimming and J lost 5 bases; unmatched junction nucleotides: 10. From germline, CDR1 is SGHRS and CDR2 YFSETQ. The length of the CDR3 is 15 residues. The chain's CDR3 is CASSRMQQGANEQYF. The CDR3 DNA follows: TGCGCCAGCAGCCGGATGCAACAGGGGGCGAACGAGCAGTACTTC. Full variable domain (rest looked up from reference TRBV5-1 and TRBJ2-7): KAGVTQTPRYLIKTRGQQVTLSCSPISGHRSVSWYQQTPGQGLQFLFEYFSETQRNKGNFPGRFSGRQFSNSRSEMNVSTLELGDSALYLCASSRMQQGANEQYFGPGTRLTVT.

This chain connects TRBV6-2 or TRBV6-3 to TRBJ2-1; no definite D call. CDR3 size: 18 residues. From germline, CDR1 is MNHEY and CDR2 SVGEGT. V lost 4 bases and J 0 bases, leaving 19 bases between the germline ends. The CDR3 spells CASSFPWTRTSSYNEQFF. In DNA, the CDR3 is TGTGCCAGCAGTTTCCCCTGGACCCGCACGAGCTCCTACAATGAGCAGTTCTTC.

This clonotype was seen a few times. The CDR3 loop is CASRRTGTGSSGANVLTF. In DNA, the CDR3 is TGTGCCAGCAGACGTACCGGGACAGGGTCCTCTGGGGCCAACGTCCTGACTTTC. The genes are TRBV28 and TRBJ2-6; 9 bases agree with TRBD1. The CDR3 runs to 18 residues. With 6 bases clipped from V and 0 bases from J, the junction kept 9 bases outside the gene matches. Germline V gene lookup returns CDR1 MDHEN and CDR2 SYDVKM.

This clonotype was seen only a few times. The CDR3 DNA reads as TGTGCCACCAGTGCGGCGGCAAATTACAATGAGCAGTTCTTC. Its protein product is CATSAAANYNEQFF. The rearrangement joins TRBV24-1 to TRBJ2-1, with D unresolved. With 5 bases removed from V and 4 bases from J, the gap between germline ends came to 11 bases. Germline V CDR1 and CDR2: KGHDR, SFDVKD. The CDR3 totals 14 residues.

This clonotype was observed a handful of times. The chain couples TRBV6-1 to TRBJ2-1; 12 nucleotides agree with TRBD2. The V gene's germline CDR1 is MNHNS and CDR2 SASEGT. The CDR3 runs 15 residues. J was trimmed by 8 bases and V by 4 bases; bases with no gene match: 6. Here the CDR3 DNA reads TGTGCCAGCAGTGGACTAGCGGGAGTAAGCTATGAGCAGTTCTTC. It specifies CASSGLAGVSYEQFF.

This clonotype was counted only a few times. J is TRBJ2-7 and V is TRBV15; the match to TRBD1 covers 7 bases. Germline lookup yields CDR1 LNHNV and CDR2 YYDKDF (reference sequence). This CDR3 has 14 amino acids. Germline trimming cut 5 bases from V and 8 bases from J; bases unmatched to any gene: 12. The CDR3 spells CATSPDPQGRKQYF. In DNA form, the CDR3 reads TGTGCCACCAGCCCCGACCCACAGGGGCGGAAGCAGTACTTC.

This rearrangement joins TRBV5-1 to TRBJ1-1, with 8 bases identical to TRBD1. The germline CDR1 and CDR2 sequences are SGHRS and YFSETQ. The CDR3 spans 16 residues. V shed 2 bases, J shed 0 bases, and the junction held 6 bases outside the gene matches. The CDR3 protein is CASSLRTGYMNTEAFF. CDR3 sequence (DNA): TGCGCCAGCAGCTTAAGGACAGGGTATATGAACACTGAAGCTTTCTTT.

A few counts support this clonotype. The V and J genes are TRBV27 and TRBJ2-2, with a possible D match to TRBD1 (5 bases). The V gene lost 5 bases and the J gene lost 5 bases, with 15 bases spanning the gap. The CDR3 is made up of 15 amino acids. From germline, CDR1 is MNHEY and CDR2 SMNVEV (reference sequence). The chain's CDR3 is CASSQWGSDTGELFF. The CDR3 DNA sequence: TGTGCCAGCAGTCAATGGGGCAGCGATACCGGGGAGCTGTTTTTT.

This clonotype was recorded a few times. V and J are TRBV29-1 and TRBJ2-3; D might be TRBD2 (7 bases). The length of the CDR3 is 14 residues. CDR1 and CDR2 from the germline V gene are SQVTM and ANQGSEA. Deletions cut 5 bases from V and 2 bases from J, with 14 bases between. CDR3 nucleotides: TGCAGCGTTTCCCTGGGGGGGCACACAGATACGCAGTATTTT. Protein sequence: CSVSLGGHTDTQYF.

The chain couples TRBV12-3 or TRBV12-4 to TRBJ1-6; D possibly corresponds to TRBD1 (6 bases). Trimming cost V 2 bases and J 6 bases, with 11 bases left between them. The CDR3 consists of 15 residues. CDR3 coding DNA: TGTGCCAGCAGTTTACAGGGGATCGGTAATTCACCCCTCCACTTT. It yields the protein CASSLQGIGNSPLHF.